The 4 T cell receptor beta chains presented below share a single source sample, sequenced in a study of blood T cell repertoires in COVID-19. The assay was immunoSEQ multiplex PCR, and TCRdb's table has in-frame clones only and misses some. The sample yields roughly 200,000 clones, 65% to 90% seen once. Sequencing was done on a sample of PBMCs or T cells enriched from blood (not recorded which). The source is a woman aged 55-69 years with acute COVID-19.

This rearrangement joins TRBV7-6 to TRBJ1-1, with 7 bases identical to TRBD1. V dropped 5 bases and J dropped 1; count of bases not matched to a gene: 4. Germline-derived CDR1 and CDR2 are SGHVS and FNYEAQ. This CDR3 is built from 14 residues. The CDR3 loop is CASSLGGRNTEAFF. CDR3 nucleotides: TGTGCCAGCAGCCTAGGGGGCAGGAACACTGAAGCTTTCTTT.

The genes are TRBV18 and TRBJ1-6; possibly TRBD1 for D (5 bases). In germline, CDR1 is KGHSH, CDR2 LQKENI. Trimming pared 6 bases from V and 8 bases from J, leaving 14 bases between. The CDR3 contains 14 residues. DNA for the CDR3: TGTGCCAGCTCCGAAAGGGGAGGGTATTCACCCCTCCACTTT. This codes for CASSERGGYSPLHF.

The chain couples TRBV28 to TRBJ1-1; D is undetermined. Germline V CDR1 and CDR2: MDHEN, SYDVKM. The CDR3 covers 11 residues. V dropped 7 bases and J dropped 7 bases, with 10 bases sitting between them. The CDR3 here is CASKGGNEAFF. CDR3 bases: TGTGCCAGCAAAGGAGGGAATGAAGCTTTCTTT.

This clone was recorded a few times. This rearrangement joins TRBV5-6 to TRBJ2-2, with D possibly matching TRBD1 (6 bases). The CDR3 totals 15 residues. Germline assignment: CDR1 SGHDT and CDR2 YYEEEE. The V gene lost 4 bases and the J gene lost 7 bases, with 17 bases spanning the gap. The CDR3 nucleotides are TGTGCCAGCAGCCCGACGAGCAGGGGTGTCGGGGAGCTGTTTTTT. Translating it yields CASSPTSRGVGELFF.